Below are 29 T cell receptor beta chains sequenced from a single sample in a study of OX40 agonist ivuxolimab in advanced cancers. The assay was immunoSEQ multiplex PCR, and TCRdb's table has in-frame clones only and misses some. This sample has about 120,000 clones, with 90% to 95% found just once. The sample consisted of CD4+ or CD8+ T cells sorted from blood, taken in a trial of the OX40 agonist ivuxolimab. The source of these receptors is an adult with an advanced solid tumor such as melanoma, head and neck, liver or kidney cancer.

This chain uses TRBV28 with TRBJ1-5; D may be TRBD1 (6 bases). The germline CDR1 and CDR2 sequences are MDHEN and SYDVKM. Trimming left V 2 bases short and J 5 bases short, with 13 bases between. The CDR3 extends over 15 amino acids. The CDR3 DNA reads as TGTGCCAGCAGTTTAGATAACAGGGTTCATCAGCCCCAGCATTTT. As protein: CASSLDNRVHQPQHF.

The V and J genes are TRBV19 and TRBJ1-4; D unresolved. The V end was cut by 6 bases, the J end by 8 bases, with 16 bases between. The CDR3 sequence is 14 residues long. Germline V gene lookup returns CDR1 LNHDA and CDR2 SQIVND (reference sequence). CDR3 region: CASSMAAAGEKLFF. CDR3 DNA sequence: TGTGCCAGTAGCATGGCGGCGGCGGGGGAAAAACTGTTTTTT.

The rearrangement links TRBV12-5 to TRBJ2-7; the D gene is possibly TRBD1 (5 bases). This CDR3 is 16 amino acids long. Germline values: CDR1 LGHNT, CDR2 FRNRAP. V was trimmed by 0 bases and J by 1 base, leaving 13 bases between them. The DNA for the CDR3 is TGTGCTAGTGGTTTGGTAATCGGTGGGGCTTCCTACGAGCAGTACTTC. Residues: CASGLVIGGASYEQYF.

This rearrangement joins TRBV4-1 to TRBJ1-3; possibly TRBD1 for D (5 bases). The CDR3 extends over 15 amino acids. CDR1 MGHRA and CDR2 YSYEKL come from the germline V gene. Trimming removed 2 bases at V and 3 bases at J, with 11 bases between. The CDR3 here is CASSQRGGIGNTIYF. The CDR3 nucleotides are TGCGCCAGCAGCCAACGCGGGGGTATTGGAAACACCATATATTTT.

The chain combines TRBV19 with TRBJ2-5; D remains unclear. The CDR3 is 12 amino acids. From germline, CDR1 is LNHDA and CDR2 SQIVND (reference sequence). V was cut by 5 bases and J by 9 bases, with 13 bases left in between. The CDR3 DNA follows: TGTGCCAGTAGTCAAAACGCTGGGGCCCAGTACTTC. Translation: CASSQNAGAQYF.

Only one count was recorded for this clone. The V call is TRBV5-4, the J call TRBJ2-5, with 8 bases identical to TRBD1. The germline gives CDR1 SGHNT, CDR2 YYREEE (reference sequence). V was clipped by 3 bases and J by 9 bases; unmatched bases: 13. CDR3 size: 15 residues. The CDR3 sequence: CASSSTGALLVAQYF. As DNA, the CDR3 is TGTGCCAGCAGCTCGACAGGGGCCCTCCTTGTCGCCCAGTACTTC.

The CDR3 spells CASSSTGNNQPQHF. In DNA form, the CDR3 reads TGCGCCAGCAGCTCGACAGGGAACAATCAGCCCCAGCATTTT. The J gene is TRBJ1-5, the V gene TRBV5-1; 7 nucleotides agree with TRBD1. This CDR3 contains 14 residues. From germline, CDR1 is SGHRS and CDR2 YFSETQ. V shed 3 bases and J 3 bases; nucleotides not matched to a gene: 3.

In this sample, this clone turned up once. The V gene is TRBV4-1, the J gene TRBJ2-1, with 13 bases that match TRBD2. This CDR3 comprises 19 residues. With V trimmed by 4 bases and J by 0 bases, 9 bases remained unmatched. CDR1 and CDR2 (germline): MGHRA, YSYEKL. CDR3 protein: CASSLSTSGGLSSYNEQFF. Written as DNA, the CDR3 is TGCGCCAGCAGCCTGTCGACTAGCGGGGGGCTGAGCTCCTACAATGAGCAGTTCTTC.

The chain is built from TRBV11-2 and TRBJ1-2; no clear D gene. Per the germline V gene, CDR1 is SGHAT and CDR2 is FQNNGV. There are 15 residues in the CDR3. The V and J ends lost 0 bases and 4 bases respectively, with 12 bases between them. In nucleotides, the CDR3 is TGTGCCAGCAGCTTAGAAGAGGGCGCCTCCTATGGCTACACCTTC. Amino acids: CASSLEEGASYGYTF.

This clone was recorded once. The chain links TRBV7-9 to TRBJ2-5; weak D call: TRBD1 (5 bases). CDR1 SEHNR and CDR2 FQNEAQ come from the germline V gene (reference sequence). The V end was cut by 5 bases, the J end by 2 bases, with 15 bases between. The CDR3 is made up of 15 amino acids. The CDR3 here is CASSQVRAGQETQYF. In DNA form, the CDR3 reads TGTGCCAGCAGCCAGGTCAGGGCAGGGCAAGAGACCCAGTACTTC.

The chain couples TRBV6-5 to TRBJ1-2; 9 bases line up with TRBD1. CDR3 length: 14 residues. The germline gives CDR1 MNHEY, CDR2 SVGAGI. Trimming cost V 5 bases and J 2 bases; bases outside gene matches: 3. The CDR3 spells CASSPGTGNYGYTF. The CDR3 DNA reads TGTGCCAGCAGTCCCGGGACAGGGAACTATGGCTACACCTTC.

With regard to this clone: At one end the junction does not follow the germline gene, possibly because of a read error. The chain links TRBV7-2 to TRBJ2-7; no clear D. Germline loops: CDR1 SGHTA, CDR2 FQGNSA. The CDR3 spans 12 residues. This CDR3 reads CASSLVGPPRDF. The CDR3 DNA sequence: TGTGCCAGCAGCTTAGTTGGCCCTCCCCGGGACTTC.

The chain links TRBV28 to TRBJ2-1; possibly TRBD1 for D (6 bases). Germline values: CDR1 MDHEN, CDR2 SYDVKM. Trimming took off 7 bases at V and 6 bases at J, with 10 bases between the two ends. There are 12 residues in the CDR3. The CDR3 sequence is CASTTGSNEQFF. In DNA, the CDR3 is TGTGCCAGCACCACAGGGTCCAATGAGCAGTTCTTC.

This rearrangement joins TRBV18 to TRBJ2-1, with TRBD1 matching 7 bases. This CDR3 contains 14 residues. Germline CDR1 is KGHSH and CDR2 is LQKENI. Germline trimming cut 3 bases from V and 5 bases from J; bases unmatched to any gene: 4. CDR3 protein: CASSPNRGNNEQFF. CDR3 bases: TGTGCCAGCTCACCGAACAGGGGTAACAATGAGCAGTTCTTC.

On this clone itself: One junction end disagrees with the germline gene, perhaps due to a read error. The J gene is TRBJ1-5, the V gene TRBV6-1; unclear D gene. The germline V gene has CDR1 MNHNS and CDR2 SASEGT. The CDR3 loop spans 12 amino acids. The CDR3 loop is CASSEVYQPQHF. In DNA, the CDR3 is TGTGCCAGCAGCGAAGTTTATCAGCCCCAGCATTTT.

This clone came up once. Other DNA sequences of this sample code for an identical CDR3. The genes are TRBV7-7 and TRBJ2-5; the D gene is possibly TRBD2 (7 bases). The CDR3 is 14 amino acids. Looked up from germline, CDR1 is SSHAT and CDR2 is FNYEAQ (reference sequence). Trimming removed 5 bases from V and 5 bases from J, with 15 bases in between. The CDR3 DNA follows: TGTGCCAGCAGCCTGAGGGGGGGGTTGGAGACCCAGTACTTC. Amino acids: CASSLRGGLETQYF. Full variable domain (missing parts from reference TRBV7-7 and TRBJ2-5): GAGVSQSPRYKVTKRGQDVTLRCDPISSHATLYWYQQALGQGPEFLTYFNYEAQPDKSGLPSDRFSAERPEGSISTLTIQRTEQRDSAMYRCASSLRGGLETQYFGPGTRLLVL.

V gene TRBV19 combines with J gene TRBJ2-3; no reliable D call. The CDR3 sequence is 15 residues long. The V end lost 0 bases, the J end lost 2 bases, and 9 bases lay between the germline ends. The germline V gene has CDR1 LNHDA and CDR2 SQIVND (reference sequence). The CDR3: CASSIDVTVTDTQYF. The CDR3 bases are TGTGCCAGTAGTATAGATGTGACTGTCACAGATACGCAGTATTTT.

The chain is built from TRBV9 and TRBJ2-2, with TRBD2 matching over 12 bases. This CDR3 region has 17 residues. CDR1 and CDR2 from the germline V gene are SGDLS and YYNGEE. After removal of 0 bases from V and 6 bases from J, the junction contained 6 bases not matched to a gene. The CDR3 region is CASSVGLAGVYPGELFF. CDR3 bases: TGTGCCAGCAGCGTAGGACTAGCGGGAGTGTATCCCGGGGAGCTGTTTTTT.

The chain employs TRBV6-1 and TRBJ1-4; no clear D. The germline V gene encodes CDR1 MNHNS and CDR2 SASEGT. The CDR3 runs 13 residues. Deletions cut 11 bases from V and 6 bases from J, with 16 bases between. CDR3 region: CALAEGNHEKLFF. The CDR3 DNA follows: TGTGCCTTGGCTGAAGGGAATCATGAAAAACTGTTTTTT.

V gene TRBV6-5 combines with J gene TRBJ1-4, with 10 nucleotides matching TRBD1. This CDR3 is built from 13 residues. Trimming took 5 bases from V and 8 from J; bases not matched to a gene: 2. Germline V gene sequence: CDR1 MNHEY, CDR2 SVGAGI. CDR3 DNA sequence: TGTGCCAGCAGTGGACAGGGGGTAGAAAAACTGTTTTTT. The encoded protein is CASSGQGVEKLFF.

This chain uses TRBV11-2 with TRBJ2-2, with a possible D match to TRBD1 (5 bases). The CDR3 is 13 amino acids. Germline CDR1 SGHAT, CDR2 FQNNGV. V lost 5 bases and J 5 bases, leaving 9 bases between the germline ends. CDR3 DNA: TGTGCCAGCAGCCCATGGACAACCGGGGAGCTGTTTTTT. This sequence encodes CASSPWTTGELFF.

The CDR3 protein is CASSLGVETQYF. CDR3 in DNA: TGCGCCAGCTCATTAGGGGTTGAGACCCAGTACTTC. The J gene is TRBJ2-5, the V gene TRBV10-2; D might be TRBD1 (5 bases). Germline loops: CDR1 WSHSY, CDR2 SAAADI. There are 12 residues in the CDR3. Deletions cut 8 bases from V and 5 bases from J, with 12 bases between.

The rearrangement joins TRBV7-8 to TRBJ1-3, with a tentative D call TRBD1 (5 bases). There are 15 residues in the CDR3. V was pared by 1 base and J by 7 bases, with 14 bases between. CDR1 is SGHVS and CDR2 is FQNEAQ in the germline V gene. CDR3 sequence (DNA): TGTGCCAGCAGCTTAGTGCTTGTCCAGGGCAACACCATATATTTT. Translating gives CASSLVLVQGNTIYF.

This chain links TRBV7-9 with TRBJ2-7; D call uncertain. This CDR3 spans 18 amino acids. The germline CDR1 and CDR2 sequences are SEHNR and FQNEAQ (reference sequence). The ends were cut back, 0 bases at V and 0 bases at J, with 18 bases in the middle. CDR3 region: CASSLAPLRTLPSYEQYF. CDR3 nucleotides: TGTGCCAGCAGCTTAGCTCCACTCAGGACCCTCCCCTCCTACGAGCAGTACTTC.

The V call is TRBV4-1, the J call TRBJ1-5, with 9 bases lining up with TRBD1. The CDR3 sequence is 17 residues long. Germline lookup yields CDR1 MGHRA and CDR2 YSYEKL. With V trimmed by 3 bases and J by 5 bases, 11 bases remained unmatched. Here the CDR3 reads CASSHLSLGQGYQPQHF. The CDR3 DNA reads as TGCGCCAGCAGCCACCTTTCTTTGGGACAGGGCTATCAGCCCCAGCATTTT.

The gene calls are TRBV4-2 and TRBJ2-7, with 8 bases matching TRBD2. Germline V gene data show CDR1 as LGHNA and CDR2 as YNFKEQ. There are 16 residues in the CDR3. V was clipped by 0 bases and J by 0 bases; unmatched bases: 4. In DNA form, the CDR3 reads TGTGCCAGCAGCCAAGAAAGCGGGGGTCACTCCTACGAGCAGTACTTC. It yields the protein CASSQESGGHSYEQYF.

The gene calls are TRBV19 and TRBJ2-5, with 7 bases that match TRBD1. Germline CDR1 reads LNHDA; CDR2 reads SQIVND (reference sequence). With 4 bases clipped from V and 1 base from J, the junction kept 0 bases outside the gene matches. The CDR3 has 13 residues. CDR3 bases: TGTGCCAGTAGTACAGGGGGCCAAGAGACCCAGTACTTC. Protein product: CASSTGGQETQYF. The variable domain in full, with the rest retrieved from reference TRBV19 and TRBJ2-5, is DGGITQSPKYLFRKEGQNVTLSCEQNLNHDAMYWYRQDPGQGLRLIYYSQIVNDFQKGDIAEGYSVSREKKESFPLTVTSAQKNPTAFYLCASSTGGQETQYFGPGTRLLVL.

The rearrangement joins TRBV2 to TRBJ2-7, with TRBD1 matching over 8 bases. V shed 5 bases and J 4 bases; nucleotides not matched to a gene: 19. Germline-derived CDR1 and CDR2 are SNHLY and FYNNEI. The CDR3 contains 18 residues. The DNA for the CDR3 is TGTGCCAGCAGTTTCCGGGACAGGAGACTTCAACCTCATTACGAGCAGTACTTC. Its translation: CASSFRDRRLQPHYEQYF.

The chain combines TRBV28 with TRBJ1-4; possible D gene TRBD1, 6 bases. This CDR3 has 14 amino acids. V was clipped by 2 bases and J by 3 bases, with 7 bases between them. Germline V lookup: CDR1 MDHEN, CDR2 SYDVKM. The CDR3 reads CASSLGGPNEKLFF. Here the CDR3 DNA reads TGTGCCAGCAGTTTAGGGGGGCCTAATGAAAAACTGTTTTTT. Complete variable domain (other parts from reference TRBV28 and TRBJ1-4): DVKVTQSSRYLVKRTGEKVFLECVQDMDHENMFWYRQDPGLGLRLIYFSYDVKMKEKGDIPEGYSVSREKKERFSLILESASTNQTSMYLCASSLGGPNEKLFFGSGTQLSVL.